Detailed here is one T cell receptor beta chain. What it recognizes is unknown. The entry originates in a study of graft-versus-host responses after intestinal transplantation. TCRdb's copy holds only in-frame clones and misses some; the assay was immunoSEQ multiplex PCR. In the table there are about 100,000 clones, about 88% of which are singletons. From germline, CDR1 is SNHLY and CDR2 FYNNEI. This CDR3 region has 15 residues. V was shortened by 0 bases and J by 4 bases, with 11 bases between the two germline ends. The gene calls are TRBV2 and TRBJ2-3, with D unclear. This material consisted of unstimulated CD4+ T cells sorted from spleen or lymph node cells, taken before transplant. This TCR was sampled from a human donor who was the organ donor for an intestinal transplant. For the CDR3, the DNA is TGTGCCAGCAGTGAAGCGGGTGGATGGCCAGATACGCAGTATTTT. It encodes CASSEAGGWPDTQYF.